Listed here is a single TCR beta chain. The sample belongs to a study of blood T cell repertoires in COVID-19. Study-wide context: PBMCs, B-cell-depleted T cells, or T cells provided the cDNA or gDNA that made up the material.

The CDR3 is made up of 15 amino acids. Germline CDR1 reads GTSNPN; CDR2 reads SVGIG (reference sequence). Trimming took off 8 bases at V and 1 base at J, with 20 bases between the two ends. Using immunoSEQ multiplex PCR, the repertoire was profiled, and TCRdb retains in-frame clones only, with some absent. This table has 450,000 to 600,000 clones, around 87% appearing once. The specimen was PBMCs or T cells enriched from blood (not recorded which). The TCR comes from a woman aged 18-35 years who had recovered from COVID-19. V gene TRBV30 combines with J gene TRBJ1-1; a possible D gene is TRBD1 (6 bases). CDR3 loop: CAGTRGTRGNTEAFF. The CDR3 DNA sequence: TGTGCCGGGACGAGGGGGACCAGGGGGAACACTGAAGCTTTCTTT. Full variable domain (missing parts from reference TRBV30 and TRBJ1-1): SQTIHQWPATLVQPVGSPLSLECTVEGTSNPNLYWYRQAAGRGLQLLFYSVGIGQISSEVPQNLSASRPQDRQFILSSKKLLLSDSGFYLCAGTRGTRGNTEAFFGQGTRLTVV.